The rows below give T cell receptor beta chains drawn from one sample of a study of cytomegalovirus exposure and HLA in healthy donors. Profiled with immunoSEQ multiplex PCR; TCRdb holds only in-frame clones, not every one. The sample gives 150,000 or so clones, about four fifths of which show up once; approximately 0.98% is in the top ten. Source material: PBMCs. The receptors come from a man aged 30 to 45 in good health and CMV-seronegative. CDR3s include the opening cysteine and the closing phenylalanine or tryptophan.

V gene	J gene	CDR3 protein
TRBV5-1	TRBJ2-1	CASSFAPGLAGVEGANEQFF
TRBV9	TRBJ2-7	CASSVRGSYEQYF
TRBV7-3	TRBJ2-1	CASSLLAGSYNEQFF
TRBV18	TRBJ2-5	CASSPLGLQETQYF
TRBV28	TRBJ2-6	CASSSFSPSGANVLTF
TRBV2	TRBJ2-1	CAGRSGRAIVEQFF
TRBV6-4	TRBJ1-5	CASSDSLRVYSNQPQHF
TRBV19	TRBJ1-2	CASSIETGLDYGYTF
TRBV2	TRBJ1-4	CASRELTGGAYEKLFF
TRBV9	TRBJ2-1	CASSVLPEGEQFF
TRBV4-2	TRBJ2-2	CASSQETGFTGELFF
TRBV7-9	TRBJ1-1	CASSLEGANTEAFF
TRBV5-6	-	CASSLGELRYEQYF
TRBV6-6	TRBJ1-1	CASDYTENTEAFF
TRBV6-1	TRBJ2-7	CASSEIGGTSYEQYF
TRBV19	TRBJ1-6	CASKVQGSSYNSPLHF
TRBV30	TRBJ2-7	CAWSSRSSYEQYF
TRBV2	TRBJ2-5	CASSEEMGQSQETQYF
TRBV6-4	TRBJ2-3	CASSDSLARADTQYF
TRBV7-8	TRBJ2-7	CASSFFLSDRVKGEQYF
TRBV5-1	TRBJ2-7	CASSLEGFPSRSEQYF
TRBV14	TRBJ2-1	CASSPLAGGPNEQFF
TRBV28	TRBJ1-4	CASSVSGTGIQKLFF
TRBV21-1	TRBJ1-1	CASTETRQPEAFF
TRBV2	TRBJ2-2	CATTRAGDTGELFF
TRBV6-6	TRBJ1-2	CASSYSGTGAIYGYTF
TRBV5-4	TRBJ2-7	CASSLGWGATYEQYF
TRBV7-9	TRBJ1-2	CASSLVTGPVYGYTF
TRBV7-8	TRBJ2-6	CASRGRSQFSGANVLTF
TRBV25-1	TRBJ1-1	CASSEWRDSTEAFF
TRBV4-1	TRBJ2-7	CASSPRQGAIYEQYF
TRBV6-5	TRBJ2-7	CASSYSGLAGAGEQYF